The 30 T cell receptor beta chains reported below all come from one sample, sequenced in a study of T cell repertoires in ileal Crohn's disease. Profiled with immunoSEQ multiplex PCR; TCRdb holds only in-frame clones, not every one. The sample has roughly 13,000 clones, roughly 78% seen once. Specimen: ileal tissue. The receptors come from an adult with Crohn's disease.

This clone came up a few times. The chain recombines TRBV5-6 with TRBJ2-1; possible D gene TRBD1, 5 bases. Trimming took 1 base from V and 10 from J, leaving 18 bases between them. Germline-derived CDR1 and CDR2 are SGHDT and YYEEEE. CDR3 length: 15 residues. CDR3: CASSLYGQGGREQFF. CDR3 nucleotides: TGTGCCAGCAGCTTGTATGGGCAGGGCGGAAGGGAGCAGTTCTTC. The whole variable domain, remainder taken from reference TRBV5-6 and TRBJ2-1, is DAGVTQSPTHLIKTRGQQVTLRCSPKSGHDTVSWYQQALGQGPQFIFQYYEEEERQRGNFPDRFSGHQFPNYSSELNVNALLLGDSALYLCASSLYGQGGREQFFGPGTRLTVL.

The V gene is TRBV9, the J gene TRBJ2-7; D is perhaps TRBD2 (5 bases). The CDR3 runs 18 residues. V lost 4 bases to trimming and J lost 1 base, with 24 bases between them. CDR1 SGDLS and CDR2 YYNGEE come from the germline V gene. Here the CDR3 DNA reads TGTGCCAGCAGCCCCCAGGTGGAGCGGACCTCCACTTCCTACGAGCAGTACTTC. It specifies CASSPQVERTSTSYEQYF.

The chain joins TRBV20-1 to TRBJ2-5, with D possibly being TRBD2 (6 bases). Germline V gene sequence: CDR1 DFQATT, CDR2 SNEGSKA (reference sequence). The CDR3 loop spans 11 amino acids. Trimming took 3 bases from V and 5 from J, leaving 7 bases between them. This CDR3 is CSASREETQYF. The CDR3, as DNA: TGCAGTGCTAGCCGGGAGGAGACCCAGTACTTC.

The chain has TRBV19 and TRBJ1-2, with 10 bases lining up with TRBD1. The V gene end was trimmed by 6 bases and the J gene end by 4 bases; junction bases not matched to a gene: 5. Germline V CDR1 and CDR2: LNHDA, SQIVND (reference sequence). CDR3 length: 14 amino acids. In nucleotides, the CDR3 is TGTGCCAGTAGAGAGACAGGGGGCGTCTATGGCTACACCTTC. Protein: CASRETGGVYGYTF.

V gene TRBV7-2 combines with J gene TRBJ2-5; 11 bases match TRBD1. With 7 bases clipped from V and 2 bases from J, the junction kept 9 bases outside the gene matches. This CDR3 contains 16 residues. Germline V gene lookup returns CDR1 SGHTA and CDR2 FQGNSA. DNA for the CDR3: TGTGCCAGCAACTACGGACAGGGGGCTGTTCAAGAGACCCAGTACTTC. Encoded protein: CASNYGQGAVQETQYF.

The V and J genes are TRBV14 and TRBJ2-3; D might be TRBD1 (5 bases). Germline values: CDR1 SGHDN, CDR2 FVKESK. Deletions cut 6 bases from V and 1 base from J, with 11 bases between. The CDR3 extends over 14 amino acids. CDR3 sequence (DNA): TGTGCCAGCAGTAGGGGATTGGGCACAGATACGCAGTATTTT. Translated, it gives CASSRGLGTDTQYF.

The rearrangement joins TRBV25-1 to TRBJ2-3; a possible D gene is TRBD2 (6 bases). The V end lost 3 bases, the J end lost 1 base, and 14 bases lay between the germline ends. The CDR3 contains 16 residues. Germline loops: CDR1 MGHDK, CDR2 SYGVNS. CDR3 bases: TGTGCCAGCAGTGACAGGAGGGGAGTGGGCACAGATACGCAGTATTTT. It yields the protein CASSDRRGVGTDTQYF. Based on the CDR3 plus reference TRBV25-1 and TRBJ2-3, the full variable domain is EADIYQTPRYLVIGTGKKITLECSQTMGHDKMYWYQQDPGMELHLIHYSYGVNSTEKGDLSSESTVSRIRTEHFPLTLESARPSHTSQYLCASSDRRGVGTDTQYFGPGTRLTVL.

This chain links TRBV5-1 with TRBJ2-7; 9 positions match TRBD2. The CDR3 length is 15 residues. From germline, CDR1 is SGHRS and CDR2 YFSETQ. Germline trimming cut 4 bases from V and 0 bases from J; bases unmatched to any gene: 5. The CDR3 nucleotides read TGCGCCAGCAGCCGTAGCGGGGGTAGCTCCTACGAGCAGTACTTC. Residues: CASSRSGGSSYEQYF.

The chain carries TRBV5-6 and TRBJ2-1, with 9 nucleotides matching TRBD2. The trim removed 0 bases at V and 6 bases at J, leaving 7 bases unmatched. The germline V gene has CDR1 SGHDT and CDR2 YYEEEE. This CDR3 is 16 amino acids long. This chain's CDR3 is CASSLDSGRASNEQFF. The CDR3 DNA sequence: TGTGCCAGCAGCTTGGATAGCGGGAGAGCGTCCAATGAGCAGTTCTTC.

The table lists this clone with a few counts. V is TRBV7-2 and J is TRBJ1-1; D is possibly TRBD1 (5 bases). Trimming pared 5 bases from V and 1 base from J, leaving 17 bases between. CDR3 length equals 16 residues. Germline V gene lookup returns CDR1 SGHTA and CDR2 FQGNSA. CDR3 sequence reads: CASSQQQVMGNTEAFF. The DNA of the CDR3 is TGTGCCAGCAGCCAACAACAGGTAATGGGGAACACTGAAGCTTTCTTT.

The V call is TRBV18, the J call TRBJ1-2; possibly TRBD1 for D (6 bases). The CDR3 is 15 amino acids. CDR1 is KGHSH, CDR2 LQKENI, per germline. V was clipped by 4 bases and J by 8 bases, with 20 bases between them. CDR3 nucleotide sequence: TGTGCCAGCTCACGCGACGCTTCAGGGGTAGACGGCTACACCTTC. The encoded protein is CASSRDASGVDGYTF. The full variable domain, with the rest looked up from reference TRBV18 and TRBJ1-2, is NAGVMQNPRHLVRRRGQEARLRCSPMKGHSHVYWYRQLPEEGLKFMVYLQKENIIDESGMPKERFSAEFPKEGPSILRIQQVVRGDSAAYFCASSRDASGVDGYTFGSGTRLTVV.

This chain links TRBV7-2 with TRBJ1-1; the D gene is possibly TRBD1 (6 bases). The germline V and J ends were trimmed by 1 base and 0 bases, with 12 bases remaining between them. The CDR3 is 16 residues long. Germline loops: CDR1 SGHTA, CDR2 FQGNSA. CDR3 coding DNA: TGTGCCAGCAGCTTAGGAGGACAGTTATTGAACACTGAAGCTTTCTTT. As protein: CASSLGGQLLNTEAFF.

The genes are TRBV5-4 and TRBJ2-7, with 7 bases that match TRBD2. Trimming took 5 bases from V and 6 from J; bases not matched to a gene: 8. Germline V gene sequence: CDR1 SGHNT, CDR2 YYREEE (reference sequence). This CDR3 spans 13 amino acids. The CDR3, as DNA: TGTGCCAGCAGTCCCGCGCTAGCGGCCGAGCAGTACTTC. Protein product: CASSPALAAEQYF.

The chain couples TRBV5-6 to TRBJ1-6; 7 bases map to TRBD1. The junction had 9 bases not matched to a gene; V was cut back by 3 bases and J by 9 bases. Germline V gene lookup returns CDR1 SGHDT and CDR2 YYEEEE. The CDR3 runs to 15 residues. The CDR3 spells CASSSIDRVGSPLHF. The CDR3 DNA follows: TGTGCCAGCAGCTCAATCGACAGGGTTGGTTCACCCCTCCACTTT.

This clone is a singleton in its sample. This sequence joins TRBV19 and TRBJ1-6; no definite D call. This CDR3 is 15 amino acids long. Germline assignment: CDR1 LNHDA and CDR2 SQIVND (reference sequence). With 5 bases removed from V and 6 bases from J, the gap between germline ends came to 14 bases. CDR3 sequence reads: CASSPSSGSNSPLHF. As DNA, the CDR3 is TGTGCCAGTAGTCCCTCCTCGGGGAGTAATTCACCCCTCCACTTT.

This chain joins TRBV30 and TRBJ1-6, with 10 bases fitting TRBD1. The germline CDR1 and CDR2 sequences are GTSNPN and SVGIG (reference sequence). The CDR3 consists of 16 residues. The V segment lost 3 bases and the J segment 12 bases; nucleotides outside the gene matches: 14. The CDR3 DNA is TGTGCCTGGAGAAGAGGGGCGGACAGGGGGATAGAACCCCTCCACTTT. Translated: CAWRRGADRGIEPLHF.

In regard to this clone: Compared with germline, one end of the junction differs, possibly owing to a read error. J is TRBJ1-2 and V is TRBV27, with TRBD1 identical over 8 bases. Germline CDR1 reads MNHEY; CDR2 reads SMNVEV (reference sequence). This CDR3 region has 13 residues. The CDR3 DNA reads TGTGCCAGCAGTCGACAGGGGAACTATGGCTACGCCTTC. Residues: CASSRQGNYGYAF.

The J gene is TRBJ2-3, the V gene TRBV7-2; tentative D call: TRBD1 (6 bases). The germline V gene has CDR1 SGHTA and CDR2 FQGNSA. The CDR3 is made up of 14 amino acids. Trimming took 2 bases from V and 2 from J, leaving 8 bases between them. The CDR3, as DNA: TGTGCCAGCAGCTTACAGGGGATCACAGATACGCAGTATTTT. This encodes CASSLQGITDTQYF. The variable domain in full, completed from reference TRBV7-2 and TRBJ2-3, reads GAGVSQSPSNKVTEKGKDVELRCDPISGHTALYWYRQSLGQGLEFLIYFQGNSAPDKSGLPSDRFSAERTGGSVSTLTIQRTQQEDSAVYLCASSLQGITDTQYFGPGTRLTVL.

V usage is TRBV12-5 and J usage is TRBJ1-2; no clear D. Deletions cut 2 bases from V and 8 bases from J, with 6 bases between. The CDR3 runs to 11 residues. The germline V gene encodes CDR1 LGHNT and CDR2 FRNRAP. The CDR3 here is CASGLNLGYTF. CDR3 DNA: TGTGCTAGTGGTTTGAATCTAGGCTACACCTTC.

This chain uses TRBV7-2 with TRBJ2-7; 9 bases align to TRBD1. This CDR3 has 14 residues. Germline values: CDR1 SGHTA, CDR2 FQGNSA. V shed 5 bases and J 2 bases; nucleotides not matched to a gene: 4. This CDR3 reads CASSGDRAPYEQYF. For the CDR3, the DNA is TGTGCCAGCAGCGGGGACAGGGCGCCCTACGAGCAGTACTTC.

Concerning this clone itself: This sample includes further DNA sequences coding for the same CDR3. J is TRBJ1-2 and V is TRBV6-1; 9 bases line up with TRBD1. The CDR3 sequence is 14 residues long. Germline V gene sequence: CDR1 MNHNS, CDR2 SASEGT. Losses at the gene ends were 4 bases for V and 2 bases for J; bases not matched to a gene: 2. The CDR3 loop reads CASSGGQGNYGYTF. The DNA of the CDR3 is TGTGCCAGCAGTGGGGGACAGGGCAACTATGGCTACACCTTC.

The rearrangement links TRBV30 to TRBJ1-1; D may be TRBD1 (6 bases). V was trimmed by 4 bases and J by 10 bases, leaving 13 bases between them. There are 11 residues in the CDR3. Germline V gene data show CDR1 as GTSNPN and CDR2 as SVGIG (reference sequence). As DNA, the CDR3 is TGTGCCTGGACAGGGGCCCTCCGAGCTTTCTTT. Translating gives CAWTGALRAFF.

This clone was picked up one time. The genes are TRBV14 and TRBJ1-2, with unresolved D. Germline V gives CDR1 SGHDN, CDR2 FVKESK. This CDR3 is 14 amino acids long. V was clipped by 2 bases and J by 4 bases, with 11 bases between them. The DNA of the CDR3 is TGTGCCAGCAGCCAAAGCCAAACCGGCTATGGCTACACCTTC. Its translation is CASSQSQTGYGYTF. Variable domain in full (rest from reference TRBV14 and TRBJ1-2): EAGVTQFPSHSVIEKGQTVTLRCDPISGHDNLYWYRRVMGKEIKFLLHFVKESKQDESGMPNNRFLAERTGGTYSTLKVQPAELEDSGVYFCASSQSQTGYGYTFGSGTRLTVV.

The chain employs TRBV5-6 and TRBJ2-1; TRBD2 aligns across 7 bases. The CDR3 runs to 16 residues. Germline loops: CDR1 SGHDT, CDR2 YYEEEE. Trimming at V came to 0 bases and at J to 5 bases, leaving 8 bases not matched to a gene. CDR3 residues: CASSLGVTSPHNEQFF. DNA of the CDR3: TGTGCCAGCAGCTTGGGTGTGACTAGCCCTCACAATGAGCAGTTCTTC.

The chain combines TRBV10-1 with TRBJ2-3; TRBD2 aligns across 11 bases. This CDR3 is built from 13 residues. V lost 10 bases to trimming and J lost 8 bases; unmatched junction nucleotides: 8. Germline loops: CDR1 WNHNN, CDR2 SYGVQD (reference sequence). CDR3 amino acids: CATGLAGKGTQYF. CDR3 bases: TGCGCCACCGGACTAGCGGGTAAAGGTACGCAGTATTTT.

The CDR3 spells CASSSQGGGGYTF. As DNA, the CDR3 is TGTGCCAGCAGTTCTCAGGGAGGGGGGGGCTACACCTTC. V and J are TRBV2 and TRBJ1-2, with a possible D match to TRBD1 (6 bases). V was trimmed by 5 bases and J by 8 bases, leaving 15 bases between them. CDR1 and CDR2 from the germline V gene are SNHLY and FYNNEI. The CDR3 consists of 13 residues.

The chain employs TRBV4-3 and TRBJ1-6, with TRBD1 identical over 7 bases. The germline CDR1 and CDR2 sequences are LGHNA and YSLEER. V lost 3 bases and J lost 7; bases outside the gene matches: 3. The CDR3 is 14 residues long. For the CDR3, the DNA is TGCGCCAGCAGCCACGGGACAGTGAATTCACCCCTCCACTTT. The encoded protein is CASSHGTVNSPLHF.

The chain combines TRBV25-1 with TRBJ2-7; 11 bases line up with TRBD1. J was trimmed by 5 bases and V by 3 bases; bases with no gene match: 3. Germline CDR1 reads MGHDK; CDR2 reads SYGVNS. The CDR3 is made up of 14 amino acids. The DNA of the CDR3 is TGTGCCAGCAGTGAGGGGACAGGGGGGAACGAGCAGTACTTC. Translation gives CASSEGTGGNEQYF.

The chain carries TRBV25-1 and TRBJ2-5; 10 bases agree with TRBD2. V shed 3 bases, J shed 4 bases, and the junction held 8 bases outside the gene matches. Germline-derived CDR1 and CDR2 are MGHDK and SYGVNS. This CDR3 comprises 16 residues. Here the CDR3 DNA reads TGTGCCAGCAGTGATTCGAGCGGGAGGGCTAGAGAGACCCAGTACTTC. The encoded protein is CASSDSSGRARETQYF.

The rearrangement links TRBV9 to TRBJ1-1; D might be TRBD1 (5 bases). This CDR3 contains 13 residues. Germline assignment: CDR1 SGDLS and CDR2 YYNGEE. Trimming cost V 0 bases and J 4 bases, with 7 bases left between them. The CDR3 here is CASSVGGPTEAFF. Written as DNA, the CDR3 is TGTGCCAGCAGCGTAGGGGGCCCCACTGAAGCTTTCTTT.